This T cell receptor (beta chain) was sequenced in a study of identical twins. As regards this clonotype: What it binds is unknown.

A universal primer site was incorporated via template switching, and the cDNA contained unique molecular identifiers. TCRdb redid the calling of the 5' RACE reads with MiXCR, one entry per CDR3 protein. This sample has some 320,000 distinct CDR3 sequences, with roughly 12% found just once. The germline V and J ends were trimmed by 8 bases and 6 bases, with 20 bases remaining between them. Germline V CDR1 and CDR2: MNHNS, SASEGT. The CDR3 is 15 amino acids. Regarding the study as a whole: When twins shared out-of-frame alpha sequences, those sequences had excess low generation probability. High-abundance cord blood beta clonotypes had fewer insertions; memory repertoires showed none.

These data also featured in a second study, about yellow fever vaccine responses in identical twins.

This TCR came from a young woman in good health. The specimen was CD8+ T cells sorted from blood. The V gene is TRBV6-1, the J gene TRBJ2-1; D is possibly TRBD2 (5 bases). The CDR3 DNA reads TGTGCCAGCGCTCCCGGGTCCGGGAAGGGCAATGAGCAGTTCTTC. This translates into CASAPGSGKGNEQFF.